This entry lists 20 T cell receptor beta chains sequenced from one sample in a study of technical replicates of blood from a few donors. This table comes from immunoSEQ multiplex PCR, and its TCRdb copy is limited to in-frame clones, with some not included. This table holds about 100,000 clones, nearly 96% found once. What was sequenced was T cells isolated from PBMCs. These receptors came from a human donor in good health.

In nucleotides, the CDR3 is TGTGCCAGCAGTGAACGGGAGCAACGGGGGCAGTACTTC. It translates to CASSEREQRGQYF. The chain has TRBV6-1 and TRBJ2-7; weak D call: TRBD2 (6 bases). V was clipped by 2 bases and J by 9 bases, with 14 bases between them. The CDR3 totals 13 residues. Germline CDR1 is MNHNS and CDR2 is SASEGT.

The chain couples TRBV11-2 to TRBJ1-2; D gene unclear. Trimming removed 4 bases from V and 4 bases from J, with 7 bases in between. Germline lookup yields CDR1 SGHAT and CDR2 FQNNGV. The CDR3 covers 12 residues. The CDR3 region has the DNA TGTGCCAGCAGCTCCGCGGTCTATGGCTACACCTTC. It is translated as CASSSAVYGYTF. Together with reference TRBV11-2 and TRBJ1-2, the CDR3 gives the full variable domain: EAGVAQSPRYKIIEKRQSVAFWCNPISGHATLYWYQQILGQGPKLLIQFQNNGVVDDSQLPKDRFSAERLKGVDSTLKIQPAKLEDSAVYLCASSSAVYGYTFGSGTRLTVV.

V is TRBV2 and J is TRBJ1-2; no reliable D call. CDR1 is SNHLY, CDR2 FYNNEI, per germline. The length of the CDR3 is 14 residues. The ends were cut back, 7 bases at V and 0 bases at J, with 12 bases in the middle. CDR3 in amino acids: CASIEGLTNYGYTF. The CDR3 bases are TGTGCCAGCATTGAGGGCCTTACTAACTATGGCTACACCTTC.

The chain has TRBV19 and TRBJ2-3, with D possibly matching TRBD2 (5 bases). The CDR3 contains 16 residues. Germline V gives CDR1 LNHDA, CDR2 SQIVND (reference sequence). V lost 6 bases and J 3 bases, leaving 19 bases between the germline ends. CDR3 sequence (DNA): TGTGCCAGTAGCTCCTCGGCACGGGGATCGACAGATACGCAGTATTTT. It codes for CASSSSARGSTDTQYF.

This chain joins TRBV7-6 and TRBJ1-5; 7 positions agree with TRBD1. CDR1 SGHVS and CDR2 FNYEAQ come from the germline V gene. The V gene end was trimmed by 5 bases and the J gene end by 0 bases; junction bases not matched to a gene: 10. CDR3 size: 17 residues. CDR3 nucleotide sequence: TGTGCCAGCAGCCCGGGACAGCTCTTTAATAGCAATCAGCCCCAGCATTTT. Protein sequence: CASSPGQLFNSNQPQHF.

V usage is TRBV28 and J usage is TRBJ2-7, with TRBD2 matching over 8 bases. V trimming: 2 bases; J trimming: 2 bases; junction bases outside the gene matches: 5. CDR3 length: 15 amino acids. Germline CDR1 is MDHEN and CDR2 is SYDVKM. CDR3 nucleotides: TGTGCCAGCAGTTTAGAGGGACTAGGGACCTACGAGCAGTACTTC. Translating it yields CASSLEGLGTYEQYF.

The CDR3 DNA sequence: TGTGCCAGCAGCCAGGGTGGCGAGCAGTACTTC. Its protein is CASSQGGEQYF. The V call is TRBV6-6, the J call TRBJ2-7; D is possibly TRBD1 (5 bases). The CDR3 has 11 residues. Germline CDR1 reads MNHNY; CDR2 reads SVGAGI (reference sequence). Trimming stripped 6 bases from V and 6 bases from J, with 9 bases between.

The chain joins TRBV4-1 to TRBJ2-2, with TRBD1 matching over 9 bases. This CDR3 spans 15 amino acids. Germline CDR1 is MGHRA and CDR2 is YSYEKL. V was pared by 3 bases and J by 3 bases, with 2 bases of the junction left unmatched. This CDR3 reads CASSHRDRDTGELFF. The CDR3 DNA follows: TGCGCCAGCAGCCACCGGGACAGGGACACCGGGGAGCTGTTTTTT.

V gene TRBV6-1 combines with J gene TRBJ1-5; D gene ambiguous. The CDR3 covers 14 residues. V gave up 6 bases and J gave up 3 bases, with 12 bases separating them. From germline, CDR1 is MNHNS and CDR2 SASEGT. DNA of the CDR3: TGTGCCAGCAGACTGGGCATATTCAATCAGCCCCAGCATTTT. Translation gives CASRLGIFNQPQHF.

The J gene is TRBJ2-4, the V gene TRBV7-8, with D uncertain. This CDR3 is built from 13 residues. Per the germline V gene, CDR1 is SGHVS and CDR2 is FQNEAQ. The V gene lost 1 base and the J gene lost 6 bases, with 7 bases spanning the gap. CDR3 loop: CASSLGRLNIQYF. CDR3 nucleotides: TGTGCCAGCAGCTTAGGCAGGTTAAACATTCAGTACTTC.

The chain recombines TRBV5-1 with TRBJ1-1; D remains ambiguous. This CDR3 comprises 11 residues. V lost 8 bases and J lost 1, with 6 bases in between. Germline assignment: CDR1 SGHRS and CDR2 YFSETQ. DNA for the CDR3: TGCGCCAGTCAGGAGAACACTGAAGCTTTCTTT. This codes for CASQENTEAFF.

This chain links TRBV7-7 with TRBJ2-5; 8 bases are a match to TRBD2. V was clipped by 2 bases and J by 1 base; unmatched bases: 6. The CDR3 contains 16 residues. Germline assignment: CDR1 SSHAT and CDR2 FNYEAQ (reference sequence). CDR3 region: CASSLNSGTVQETQYF. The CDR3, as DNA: TGTGCCAGCAGCTTAAATAGCGGGACGGTCCAAGAGACCCAGTACTTC. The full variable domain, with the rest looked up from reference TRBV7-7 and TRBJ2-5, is GAGVSQSPRYKVTKRGQDVTLRCDPISSHATLYWYQQALGQGPEFLTYFNYEAQPDKSGLPSDRFSAERPEGSISTLTIQRTEQRDSAMYRCASSLNSGTVQETQYFGPGTRLLVL.

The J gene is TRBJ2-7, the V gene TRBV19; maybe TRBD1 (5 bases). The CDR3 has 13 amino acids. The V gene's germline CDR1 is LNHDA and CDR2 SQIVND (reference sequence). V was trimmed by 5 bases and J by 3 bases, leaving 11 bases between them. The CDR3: CASSQRQYYEQYF. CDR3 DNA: TGTGCCAGTAGTCAGAGACAGTACTACGAGCAGTACTTC.

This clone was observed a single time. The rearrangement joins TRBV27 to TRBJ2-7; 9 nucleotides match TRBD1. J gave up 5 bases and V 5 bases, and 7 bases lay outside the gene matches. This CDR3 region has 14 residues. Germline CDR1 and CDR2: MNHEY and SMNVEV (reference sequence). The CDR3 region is CASSVTGQGHEQYF. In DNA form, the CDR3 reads TGTGCCAGCAGTGTAACGGGACAGGGTCACGAGCAGTACTTC.

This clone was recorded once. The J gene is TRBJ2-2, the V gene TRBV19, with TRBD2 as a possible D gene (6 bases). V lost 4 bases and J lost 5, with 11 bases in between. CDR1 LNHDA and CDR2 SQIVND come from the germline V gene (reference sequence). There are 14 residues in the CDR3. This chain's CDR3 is CASSTGGFTGELFF. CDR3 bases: TGTGCCAGTAGTACTGGGGGGTTTACCGGGGAGCTGTTTTTT.

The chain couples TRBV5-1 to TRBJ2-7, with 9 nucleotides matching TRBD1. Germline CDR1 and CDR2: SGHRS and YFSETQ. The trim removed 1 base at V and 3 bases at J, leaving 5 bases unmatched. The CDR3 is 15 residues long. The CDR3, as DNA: TGCGCCAGCAGCTTGCAGGGACAGGGTATCTACGAGCAGTACTTC. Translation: CASSLQGQGIYEQYF.

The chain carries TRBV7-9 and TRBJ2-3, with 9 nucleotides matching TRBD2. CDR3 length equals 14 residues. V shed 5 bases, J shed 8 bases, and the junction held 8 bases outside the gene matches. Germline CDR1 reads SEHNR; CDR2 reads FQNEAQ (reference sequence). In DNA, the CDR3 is TGTGCCAGCAGCCTTAGCGGGGGAGGGGGTACGCAGTATTTT. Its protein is CASSLSGGGGTQYF.

This CDR3 reads CSVGDRAFNEQFF. The CDR3 DNA follows: TGCAGCGTTGGGGACAGGGCTTTCAATGAGCAGTTCTTC. The V gene is TRBV29-1, the J gene TRBJ2-1; 9 nucleotides line up with TRBD1. Germline-derived CDR1 and CDR2 are SQVTM and ANQGSEA. Unmatched junction bases numbered 4, after V lost 4 bases and J lost 6 bases. This CDR3 contains 13 residues.

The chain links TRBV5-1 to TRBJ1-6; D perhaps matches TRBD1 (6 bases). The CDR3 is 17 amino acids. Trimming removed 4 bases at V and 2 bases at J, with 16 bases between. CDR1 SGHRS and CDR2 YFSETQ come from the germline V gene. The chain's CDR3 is CASSLRQVGAYNSPLHF. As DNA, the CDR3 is TGCGCCAGCAGCCTGAGACAGGTCGGGGCCTATAATTCACCCCTCCACTTT.

The CDR3 here is CSVARTGLSYEQYF. Here the CDR3 DNA reads TGCAGCGTTGCTCGGACAGGGCTCTCCTACGAGCAGTACTTC. The rearrangement links TRBV29-1 to TRBJ2-7, with TRBD1 matching over 8 bases. Germline loops: CDR1 SQVTM, CDR2 ANQGSEA. CDR3 length equals 14 residues. With 4 bases clipped from V and 0 bases from J, the junction kept 5 bases outside the gene matches.